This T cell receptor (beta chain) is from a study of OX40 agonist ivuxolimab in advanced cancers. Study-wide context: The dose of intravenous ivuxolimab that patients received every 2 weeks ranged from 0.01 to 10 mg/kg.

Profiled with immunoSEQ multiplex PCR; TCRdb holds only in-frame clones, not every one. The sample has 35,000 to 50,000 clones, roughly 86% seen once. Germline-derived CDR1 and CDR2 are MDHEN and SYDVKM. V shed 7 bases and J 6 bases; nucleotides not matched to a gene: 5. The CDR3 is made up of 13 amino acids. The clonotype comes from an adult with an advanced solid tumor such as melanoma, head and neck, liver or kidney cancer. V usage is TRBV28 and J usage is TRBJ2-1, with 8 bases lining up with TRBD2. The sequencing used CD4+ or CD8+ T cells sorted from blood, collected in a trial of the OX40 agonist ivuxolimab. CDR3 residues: CASTGGAINEQFF. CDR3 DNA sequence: TGTGCCAGCACCGGGGGGGCGATCAATGAGCAGTTCTTC.